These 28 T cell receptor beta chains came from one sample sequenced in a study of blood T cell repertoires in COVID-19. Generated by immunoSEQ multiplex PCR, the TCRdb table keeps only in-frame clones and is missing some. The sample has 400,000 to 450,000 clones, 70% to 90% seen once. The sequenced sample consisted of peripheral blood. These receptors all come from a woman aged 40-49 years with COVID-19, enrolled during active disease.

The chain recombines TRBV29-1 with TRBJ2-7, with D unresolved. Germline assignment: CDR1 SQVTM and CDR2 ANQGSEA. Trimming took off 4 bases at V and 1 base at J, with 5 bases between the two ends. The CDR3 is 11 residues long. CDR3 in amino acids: CSVVRSYEQYF. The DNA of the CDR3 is TGCAGCGTTGTGAGGTCCTACGAGCAGTACTTC.

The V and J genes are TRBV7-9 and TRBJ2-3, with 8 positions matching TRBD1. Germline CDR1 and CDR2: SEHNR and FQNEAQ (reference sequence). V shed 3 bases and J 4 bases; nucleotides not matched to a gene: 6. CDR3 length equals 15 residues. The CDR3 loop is CASSLGQVHPDTQYF. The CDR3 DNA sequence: TGTGCCAGCAGCTTGGGACAGGTCCACCCAGATACGCAGTATTTT. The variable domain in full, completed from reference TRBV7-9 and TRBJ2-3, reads DTGVSQNPRHKITKRGQNVTFRCDPISEHNRLYWYRQTLGQGPEFLTYFQNEAQLEKSRLLSDRFSAERPKGSFSTLEIQRTEQGDSAMYLCASSLGQVHPDTQYFGPGTRLTVL.

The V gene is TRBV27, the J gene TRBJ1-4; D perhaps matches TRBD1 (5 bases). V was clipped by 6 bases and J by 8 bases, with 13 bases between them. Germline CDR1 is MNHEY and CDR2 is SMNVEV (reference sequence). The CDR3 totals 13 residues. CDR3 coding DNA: TGTGCCAGCAGGGGCCAGGGTTGGGAAAAACTGTTTTTT. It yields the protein CASRGQGWEKLFF.

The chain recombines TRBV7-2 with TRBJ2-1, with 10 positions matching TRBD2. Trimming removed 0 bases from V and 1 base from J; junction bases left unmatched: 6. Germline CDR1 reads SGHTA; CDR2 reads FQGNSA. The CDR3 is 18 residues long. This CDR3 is CASSLASGGAGSYNEQFF. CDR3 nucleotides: TGTGCCAGCAGCTTAGCCAGCGGGGGGGCCGGGTCCTACAATGAGCAGTTCTTC.

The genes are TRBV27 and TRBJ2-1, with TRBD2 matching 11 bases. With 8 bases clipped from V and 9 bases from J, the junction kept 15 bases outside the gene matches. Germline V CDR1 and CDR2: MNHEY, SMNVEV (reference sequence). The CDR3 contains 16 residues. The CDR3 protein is CASETIHSGRGSEQFF. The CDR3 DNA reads TGTGCCAGCGAGACTATTCATAGCGGGAGGGGGAGTGAGCAGTTCTTC.

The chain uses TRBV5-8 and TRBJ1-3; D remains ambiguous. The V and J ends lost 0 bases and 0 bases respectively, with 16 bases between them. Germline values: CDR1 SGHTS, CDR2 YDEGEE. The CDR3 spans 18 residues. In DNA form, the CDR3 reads TGTGCCAGCAGCTTGGCCAAATTGAGGCCCGACTCTGGAAACACCATATATTTT. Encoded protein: CASSLAKLRPDSGNTIYF.

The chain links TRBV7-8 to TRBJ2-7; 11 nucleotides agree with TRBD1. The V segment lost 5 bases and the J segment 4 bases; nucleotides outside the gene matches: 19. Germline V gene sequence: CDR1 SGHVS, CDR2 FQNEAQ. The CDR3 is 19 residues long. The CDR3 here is CASSTWTGGVAGAAYEQYF. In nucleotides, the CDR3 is TGTGCCAGCAGCACATGGACAGGGGGCGTAGCGGGAGCAGCTTACGAGCAGTACTTC.

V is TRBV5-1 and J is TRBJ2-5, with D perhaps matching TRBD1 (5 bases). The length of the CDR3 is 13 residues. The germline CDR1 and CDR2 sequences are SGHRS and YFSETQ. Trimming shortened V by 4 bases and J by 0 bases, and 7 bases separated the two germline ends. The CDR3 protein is CASSKDNQETQYF. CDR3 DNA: TGCGCCAGCAGCAAGGACAACCAAGAGACCCAGTACTTC.

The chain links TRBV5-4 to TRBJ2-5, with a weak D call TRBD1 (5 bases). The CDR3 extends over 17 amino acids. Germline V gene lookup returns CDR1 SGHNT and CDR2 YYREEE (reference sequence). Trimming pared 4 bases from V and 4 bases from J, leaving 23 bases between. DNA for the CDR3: TGTGCCAGCAGCCCTAATTCAGTGAGGCAGGGTGCAGAGACCCAGTACTTC. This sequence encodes CASSPNSVRQGAETQYF.

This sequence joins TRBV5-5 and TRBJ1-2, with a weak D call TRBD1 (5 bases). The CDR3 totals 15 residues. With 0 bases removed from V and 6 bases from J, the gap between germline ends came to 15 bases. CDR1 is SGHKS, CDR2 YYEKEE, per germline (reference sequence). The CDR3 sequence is CASSLGPRDYDGYTF. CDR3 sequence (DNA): TGTGCCAGCAGCTTGGGGCCGCGGGACTATGATGGCTACACCTTC.

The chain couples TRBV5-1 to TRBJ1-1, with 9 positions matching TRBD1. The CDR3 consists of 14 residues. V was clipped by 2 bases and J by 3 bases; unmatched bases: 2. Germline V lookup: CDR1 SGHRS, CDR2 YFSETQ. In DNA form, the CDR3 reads TGCGCCAGCAGCTTTAGGACAGGGGACACTGAAGCTTTCTTT. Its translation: CASSFRTGDTEAFF. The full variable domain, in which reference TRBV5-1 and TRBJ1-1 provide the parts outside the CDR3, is KAGVTQTPRYLIKTRGQQVTLSCSPISGHRSVSWYQQTPGQGLQFLFEYFSETQRNKGNFPGRFSGRQFSNSRSEMNVSTLELGDSALYLCASSFRTGDTEAFFGQGTRLTVV.

The CDR3 nucleotides are TGCAGCGTTGAAGAGGGCAGGGACAGCTCCTACGAGCAGTACTTC. As protein: CSVEEGRDSSYEQYF. The rearrangement joins TRBV29-1 to TRBJ2-7, with 7 nucleotides matching TRBD1. The CDR3 has 15 residues. V trimming: 0 bases; J trimming: 0 bases; junction bases outside the gene matches: 5. Germline V gene data show CDR1 as SQVTM and CDR2 as ANQGSEA.

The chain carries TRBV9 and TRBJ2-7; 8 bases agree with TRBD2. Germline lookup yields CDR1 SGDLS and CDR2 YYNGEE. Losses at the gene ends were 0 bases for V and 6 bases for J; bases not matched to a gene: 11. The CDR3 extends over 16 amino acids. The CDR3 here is CASSVDLDGRAAEQYF. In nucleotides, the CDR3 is TGTGCCAGCAGCGTAGATCTGGACGGGAGGGCCGCCGAGCAGTACTTC.

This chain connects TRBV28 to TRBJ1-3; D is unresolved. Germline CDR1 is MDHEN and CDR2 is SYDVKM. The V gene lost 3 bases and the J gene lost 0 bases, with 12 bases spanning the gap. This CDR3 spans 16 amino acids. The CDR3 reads CASSLSRLSSGNTIYF. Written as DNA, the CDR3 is TGTGCCAGCAGTTTGTCACGCTTGAGCTCTGGAAACACCATATATTTT.

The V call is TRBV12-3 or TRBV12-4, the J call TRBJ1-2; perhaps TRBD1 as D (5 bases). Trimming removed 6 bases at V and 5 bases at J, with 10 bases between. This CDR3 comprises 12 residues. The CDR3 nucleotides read TGTGCCAGCAGCCGGGGGGATTATGGCTACACCTTC. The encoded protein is CASSRGDYGYTF.

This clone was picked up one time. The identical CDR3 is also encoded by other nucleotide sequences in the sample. The CDR3 coding sequence is TGTGCCAGCAGCTTAGGGTCAGGGATCAACTATGGCTACACCTTC. It translates to CASSLGSGINYGYTF. The V gene is TRBV11-2, the J gene TRBJ1-2; D might be TRBD1 (5 bases). The CDR3 has 15 residues. Germline V gene data show CDR1 as SGHAT and CDR2 as FQNNGV. V shed 1 base and J shed 2 bases, with 11 bases lying between them.

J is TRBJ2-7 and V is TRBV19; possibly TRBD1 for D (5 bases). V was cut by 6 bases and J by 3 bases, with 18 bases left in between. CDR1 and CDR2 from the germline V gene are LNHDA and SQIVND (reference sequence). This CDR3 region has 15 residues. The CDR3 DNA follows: TGTGCCAGTAGACAGGCAGCTACGCAATTCTACGAGCAGTACTTC. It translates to CASRQAATQFYEQYF. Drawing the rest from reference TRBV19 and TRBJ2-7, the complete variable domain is DGGITQSPKYLFRKEGQNVTLSCEQNLNHDAMYWYRQDPGQGLRLIYYSQIVNDFQKGDIAEGYSVSREKKESFPLTVTSAQKNPTAFYLCASRQAATQFYEQYFGPGTRLTVT.

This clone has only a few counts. The CDR3 nucleotides read TGTGCCACCAGTGACCCGAGCGGGAGGGCCGGTGAGCAGTTCTTC. Translating gives CATSDPSGRAGEQFF. The chain employs TRBV24-1 and TRBJ2-1; 10 bases fit TRBD2. CDR1 and CDR2 from the germline V gene are KGHDR and SFDVKD. J lost 9 bases, V lost 4 bases, and 8 bases had no gene match. The CDR3 has 15 amino acids.

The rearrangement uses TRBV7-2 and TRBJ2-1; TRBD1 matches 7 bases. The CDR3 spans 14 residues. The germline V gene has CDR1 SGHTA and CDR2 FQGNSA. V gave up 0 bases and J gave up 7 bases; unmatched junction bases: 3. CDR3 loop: CASSLAWGQNEQFF. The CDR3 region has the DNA TGTGCCAGCAGCTTAGCTTGGGGACAGAATGAGCAGTTCTTC.

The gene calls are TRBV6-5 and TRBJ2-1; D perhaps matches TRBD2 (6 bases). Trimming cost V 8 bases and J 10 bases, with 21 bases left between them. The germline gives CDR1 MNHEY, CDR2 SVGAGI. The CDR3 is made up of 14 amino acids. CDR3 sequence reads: CASLRPTGGREQFF. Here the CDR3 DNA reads TGTGCCAGCCTGCGACCGACCGGGGGACGGGAGCAGTTCTTC.

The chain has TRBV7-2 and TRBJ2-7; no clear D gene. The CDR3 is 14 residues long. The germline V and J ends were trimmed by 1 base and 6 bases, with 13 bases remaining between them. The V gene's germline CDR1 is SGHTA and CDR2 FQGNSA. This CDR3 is CASSLEISSGEQYF. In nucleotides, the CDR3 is TGTGCCAGCAGCTTAGAGATTAGTTCGGGCGAGCAGTACTTC.

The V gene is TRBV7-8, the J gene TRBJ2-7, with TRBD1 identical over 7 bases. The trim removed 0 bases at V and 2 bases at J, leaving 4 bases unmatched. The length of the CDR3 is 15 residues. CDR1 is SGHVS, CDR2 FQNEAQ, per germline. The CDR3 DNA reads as TGTGCCAGCAGCTTAGCGCAGGGGGAAGCCTACGAGCAGTACTTC. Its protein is CASSLAQGEAYEQYF.

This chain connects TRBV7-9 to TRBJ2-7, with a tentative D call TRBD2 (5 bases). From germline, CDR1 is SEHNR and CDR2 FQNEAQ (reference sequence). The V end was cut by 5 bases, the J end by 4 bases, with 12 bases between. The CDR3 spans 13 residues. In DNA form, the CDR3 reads TGTGCCAGCAGCCCTACGACGGGGTACGAGCAGTACTTC. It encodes CASSPTTGYEQYF.

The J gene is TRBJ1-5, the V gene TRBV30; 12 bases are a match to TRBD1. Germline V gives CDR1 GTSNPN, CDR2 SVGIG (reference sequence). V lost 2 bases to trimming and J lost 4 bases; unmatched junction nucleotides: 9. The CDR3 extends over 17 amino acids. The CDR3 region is CAWSLGTGGYANQPQHF. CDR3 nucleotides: TGTGCCTGGAGTCTGGGGACAGGGGGCTATGCAAATCAGCCCCAGCATTTT.

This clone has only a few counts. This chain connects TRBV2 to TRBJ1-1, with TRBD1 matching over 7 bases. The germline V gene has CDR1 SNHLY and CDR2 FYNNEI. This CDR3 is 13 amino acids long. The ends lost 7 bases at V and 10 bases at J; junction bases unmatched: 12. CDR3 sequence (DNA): TGTGCCAGCAATAGCCAGGGGGTTCACGTAGCTTTCTTT. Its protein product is CASNSQGVHVAFF.

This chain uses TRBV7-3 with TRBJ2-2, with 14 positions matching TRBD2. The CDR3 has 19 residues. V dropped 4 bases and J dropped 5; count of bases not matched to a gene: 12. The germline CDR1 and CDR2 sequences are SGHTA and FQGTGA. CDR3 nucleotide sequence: TGTGCCAGCAGCTCCCGTCCCTGGACTAGCGGGAGGTTTACCGGGGAGCTGTTTTTT. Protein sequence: CASSSRPWTSGRFTGELFF.

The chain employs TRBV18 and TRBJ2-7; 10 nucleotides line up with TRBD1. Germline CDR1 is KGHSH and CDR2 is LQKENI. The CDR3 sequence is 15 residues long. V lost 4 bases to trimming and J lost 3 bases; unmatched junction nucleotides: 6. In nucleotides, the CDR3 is TGTGCCAGCTCACAGGACAGGGGGAGCCTCTACGAGCAGTACTTC. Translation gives CASSQDRGSLYEQYF. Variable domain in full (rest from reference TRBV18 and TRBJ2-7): NAGVMQNPRHLVRRRGQEARLRCSPMKGHSHVYWYRQLPEEGLKFMVYLQKENIIDESGMPKERFSAEFPKEGPSILRIQQVVRGDSAAYFCASSQDRGSLYEQYFGPGTRLTVT.

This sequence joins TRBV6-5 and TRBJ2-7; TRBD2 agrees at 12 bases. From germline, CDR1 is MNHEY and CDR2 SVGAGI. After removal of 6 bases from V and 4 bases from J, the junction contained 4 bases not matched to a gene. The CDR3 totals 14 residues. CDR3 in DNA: TGTGCCAGCAGGGGACTAGCGGGCGATTACGAGCAGTACTTC. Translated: CASRGLAGDYEQYF.